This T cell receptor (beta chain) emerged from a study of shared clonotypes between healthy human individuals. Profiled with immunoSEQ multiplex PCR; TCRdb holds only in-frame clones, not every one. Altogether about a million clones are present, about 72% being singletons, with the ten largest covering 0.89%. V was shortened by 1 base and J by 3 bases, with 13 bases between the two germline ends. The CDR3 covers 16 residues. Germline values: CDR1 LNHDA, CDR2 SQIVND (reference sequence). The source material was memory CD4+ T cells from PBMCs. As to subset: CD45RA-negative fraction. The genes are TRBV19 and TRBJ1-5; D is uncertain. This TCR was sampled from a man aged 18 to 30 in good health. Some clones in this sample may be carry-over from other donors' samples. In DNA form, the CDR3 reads TGTGCCAGTAGTATAGGGGCCCGACGAGACAATCAGCCCCAGCATTTT. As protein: CASSIGARRDNQPQHF.